Following are 29 T cell receptor beta chains from one sample sequenced in a study of T cell responses to AZD1222 COVID-19 vaccine. This table comes from immunoSEQ multiplex PCR, and its TCRdb copy is limited to in-frame clones, with some not included. Here the sample spans about 180,000 clones, 85% to 95% being singletons. The sequencing here drew on peripheral blood, taken 28 days after the second AZD1222 dose. Receptors originate from an adult who received the AZD1222 COVID-19 vaccine.

The chain employs TRBV6-5 and TRBJ1-4; a possible D gene is TRBD1 (6 bases). V was shortened by 4 bases and J by 8 bases, with 17 bases between the two germline ends. The CDR3 spans 15 residues. Germline V gene data show CDR1 as MNHEY and CDR2 as SVGAGI. As DNA, the CDR3 is TGTGCCAGCAGTTTCTTCGGGGGCTCGGGAGAAAAACTGTTTTTT. This translates into CASSFFGGSGEKLFF.

This clone was observed a handful of times. The chain recombines TRBV6-2 or TRBV6-3 with TRBJ2-2, with TRBD2 identical over 7 bases. Germline V lookup: CDR1 MNHEY, CDR2 SVGEGT. V lost 6 bases, J lost 7 bases, and 17 bases stayed unmatched. The CDR3 spans 17 residues. CDR3 in amino acids: CASSRKLASFFDGELFF. CDR3 in DNA: TGTGCCAGCAGCCGAAAACTAGCGTCCTTTTTTGACGGGGAGCTGTTTTTT.

V is TRBV28 and J is TRBJ1-1; 7 positions match TRBD1. V dropped 8 bases and J dropped 1; count of bases not matched to a gene: 7. The CDR3 has 14 residues. In germline, CDR1 is MDHEN, CDR2 SYDVKM. The CDR3 sequence is CASQIAGGNTEAFF. CDR3 sequence (DNA): TGTGCCAGCCAGATAGCAGGGGGGAACACTGAAGCTTTCTTT. Full variable domain (missing parts from reference TRBV28 and TRBJ1-1): DVKVTQSSRYLVKRTGEKVFLECVQDMDHENMFWYRQDPGLGLRLIYFSYDVKMKEKGDIPEGYSVSREKKERFSLILESASTNQTSMYLCASQIAGGNTEAFFGQGTRLTVV.

This sequence joins TRBV7-9 and TRBJ2-1, with 11 bases fitting TRBD2. With 6 bases clipped from V and 0 bases from J, the junction kept 10 bases outside the gene matches. Germline V gene sequence: CDR1 SEHNR, CDR2 FQNEAQ (reference sequence). The CDR3 covers 18 residues. The CDR3 DNA follows: TGTGCCAGCAGAAAAGATCCGGGACTAGCGGCCTCCTACAATGAGCAGTTCTTC. It yields the protein CASRKDPGLAASYNEQFF.

The chain employs TRBV28 and TRBJ1-3; possibly TRBD1 for D (6 bases). CDR1 is MDHEN and CDR2 is SYDVKM in the germline V gene. The CDR3 is 14 amino acids. Deletions cut 2 bases from V and 3 bases from J, with 8 bases between. In DNA form, the CDR3 reads TGTGCCAGCAGTTTAAACAGGGTTGGAAACACCATATATTTT. As protein: CASSLNRVGNTIYF. The complete variable domain, with remaining parts taken from reference TRBV28 and TRBJ1-3, reads DVKVTQSSRYLVKRTGEKVFLECVQDMDHENMFWYRQDPGLGLRLIYFSYDVKMKEKGDIPEGYSVSREKKERFSLILESASTNQTSMYLCASSLNRVGNTIYFGEGSWLTVV.

With respect to this clone: The sample contains more than one DNA sequence encoding this CDR3. The gene calls are TRBV19 and TRBJ2-7, with D possibly matching TRBD1 (6 bases). The V end was cut by 4 bases, the J end by 0 bases, with 7 bases between. The CDR3 contains 13 residues. Germline V gene data show CDR1 as LNHDA and CDR2 as SQIVND (reference sequence). The CDR3 region has the DNA TGTGCCAGTAGTAGGACAGTCTCCTACGAGCAGTACTTC. Its protein product is CASSRTVSYEQYF.

CDR3 amino acids: CASRQGESNIQYF. The CDR3 DNA sequence: TGTGCCAGCAGACAGGGAGAATCGAACATTCAGTACTTC. This sequence joins TRBV12-3 or TRBV12-4 and TRBJ2-4, with a tentative D call TRBD1 (6 bases). The CDR3 has 13 residues. V gave up 6 bases and J gave up 7 bases, with 13 bases separating them.

The V gene is TRBV5-4, the J gene TRBJ1-2; 7 positions agree with TRBD1. Germline V gene data show CDR1 as SGHNT and CDR2 as YYREEE (reference sequence). Trimming took 1 base from V and 4 from J; bases not matched to a gene: 7. There are 15 residues in the CDR3. CDR3 nucleotide sequence: TGTGCCAGCAGCTTGTCTGGGACAGACATCTATGGCTACACCTTC. Amino acid sequence: CASSLSGTDIYGYTF.

The chain uses TRBV10-3 and TRBJ2-1; 13 nucleotides align to TRBD2. Germline V CDR1 and CDR2: ENHRY, SYGVKD. Trimming removed 11 bases from V and 7 bases from J; junction bases left unmatched: 8. CDR3 length: 14 amino acids. CDR3 residues: CALKGLAGSNEQFF. DNA of the CDR3: TGTGCCCTTAAGGGACTAGCGGGGAGTAATGAGCAGTTCTTC.

The rearrangement uses TRBV7-7 and TRBJ2-2; D remains unclear. V was pared by 1 base and J by 2 bases, with 5 bases between. This CDR3 contains 14 residues. The V gene's germline CDR1 is SSHAT and CDR2 FNYEAQ (reference sequence). The CDR3 loop reads CASSLGVNTGELFF. The CDR3 nucleotides are TGTGCCAGCAGCTTAGGGGTAAACACCGGGGAGCTGTTTTTT. The variable domain in full, with the rest retrieved from reference TRBV7-7 and TRBJ2-2, is GAGVSQSPRYKVTKRGQDVTLRCDPISSHATLYWYQQALGQGPEFLTYFNYEAQPDKSGLPSDRFSAERPEGSISTLTIQRTEQRDSAMYRCASSLGVNTGELFFGEGSRLTVL.

The chain joins TRBV5-1 to TRBJ2-3; 11 positions match TRBD2. The V segment lost 1 base and the J segment 4 bases; nucleotides outside the gene matches: 5. The CDR3 is 16 residues long. The germline CDR1 and CDR2 sequences are SGHRS and YFSETQ. The CDR3: CASSLSLAGGPDTQYF. For the CDR3, the DNA is TGCGCCAGCAGCTTGTCTCTAGCGGGGGGCCCAGATACGCAGTATTTT. The complete variable domain, with remaining parts taken from reference TRBV5-1 and TRBJ2-3, reads KAGVTQTPRYLIKTRGQQVTLSCSPISGHRSVSWYQQTPGQGLQFLFEYFSETQRNKGNFPGRFSGRQFSNSRSEMNVSTLELGDSALYLCASSLSLAGGPDTQYFGPGTRLTVL.

A single count supports this clone. CDR3 sequence (DNA): TGCGCCAGCAGCTCGTGGACTAGCGGGAGCGATACGCAGTATTTT. Protein sequence: CASSSWTSGSDTQYF. This rearrangement joins TRBV5-1 to TRBJ2-3, with 13 bases identical to TRBD2. CDR1 is SGHRS, CDR2 YFSETQ, per germline. The length of the CDR3 is 15 residues. The trim removed 3 bases at V and 6 bases at J, leaving 4 bases unmatched.

The chain recombines TRBV7-9 with TRBJ2-7; D possibly corresponds to TRBD2 (7 bases). The CDR3 spans 16 residues. Per the germline V gene, CDR1 is SEHNR and CDR2 is FQNEAQ (reference sequence). The ends were cut back, 4 bases at V and 0 bases at J, with 16 bases in the middle. In DNA form, the CDR3 reads TGTGCCAGCAGCTCAGTACAGGGACTACACTCCTACGAGCAGTACTTC. This encodes CASSSVQGLHSYEQYF.

The chain combines TRBV28 with TRBJ2-7; no definite D call. V lost 10 bases and J lost 3, with 13 bases in between. Germline lookup yields CDR1 MDHEN and CDR2 SYDVKM. The CDR3 loop spans 12 amino acids. This chain's CDR3 is CATSPYLYEQYF. Written as DNA, the CDR3 is TGTGCCACCTCACCCTACCTCTACGAGCAGTACTTC.

This chain connects TRBV27 to TRBJ2-1; D is unclear. V lost 5 bases, J lost 7 bases, and 15 bases lay in between. This CDR3 has 14 amino acids. CDR1 and CDR2 from the germline V gene are MNHEY and SMNVEV (reference sequence). As DNA, the CDR3 is TGTGCCAGCAGTCCGACGTCAGCTTCAAATGAGCAGTTCTTC. It specifies CASSPTSASNEQFF.

This chain uses TRBV5-1 with TRBJ2-3; 14 bases are a match to TRBD2. The ends lost 5 bases at V and 0 bases at J; junction bases unmatched: 8. Germline-derived CDR1 and CDR2 are SGHRS and YFSETQ. This CDR3 has 18 residues. The CDR3 DNA reads TGCGCCAGCAGATACGGACTAGCGGGGGGTACTAGCACAGATACGCAGTATTTT. Amino acid sequence: CASRYGLAGGTSTDTQYF.

The chain uses TRBV27 and TRBJ1-5; possible D gene TRBD1, 6 bases. The CDR3 sequence is 16 residues long. Per germline, CDR1 MNHEY and CDR2 SMNVEV (reference sequence). The germline V and J ends were trimmed by 3 bases and 2 bases, with 14 bases remaining between them. CDR3 bases: TGTGCCAGCAGTTTGACGGGGACAATGGGCAATCAGCCCCAGCATTTT. Translating it yields CASSLTGTMGNQPQHF.

The chain employs TRBV12-3 or TRBV12-4 and TRBJ1-2; no definite D call. Trimming removed 6 bases from V and 3 bases from J, with 11 bases in between. The CDR3 runs 13 residues. The CDR3 sequence: CASSFAADYGYTF. The CDR3 DNA reads TGTGCCAGCAGCTTTGCGGCAGACTATGGCTACACCTTC.

The chain has TRBV28 and TRBJ1-2; D unresolved. V was shortened by 3 bases and J by 1 base, with 15 bases between the two germline ends. CDR1 is MDHEN and CDR2 is SYDVKM in the germline V gene. The CDR3 loop spans 16 amino acids. The CDR3 loop is CASSFPVPRDNYGYTF. The CDR3 bases are TGTGCCAGCAGTTTTCCGGTCCCCCGGGATAACTATGGCTACACCTTC.

This clone was detected only once. The chain uses TRBV5-6 and TRBJ2-1, with 11 bases matching TRBD1. Trimming at V came to 4 bases and at J to 4 bases, leaving 7 bases not matched to a gene. CDR1 and CDR2 from the germline V gene are SGHDT and YYEEEE. CDR3 length: 16 residues. The CDR3 loop reads CASSVDRGRSYNEQFF. CDR3 nucleotides: TGTGCCAGCAGCGTGGACAGGGGGCGATCGTACAATGAGCAGTTCTTC.

The rearrangement joins TRBV7-6 to TRBJ2-2; D is perhaps TRBD2 (6 bases). The germline V and J ends were trimmed by 7 bases and 5 bases, with 17 bases remaining between them. Germline lookup yields CDR1 SGHVS and CDR2 FNYEAQ. The CDR3 is made up of 15 amino acids. The CDR3 DNA follows: TGTGCCAGCACCCTAGTCCCCGGGAGAACCGGGGAGCTGTTTTTT. Translation: CASTLVPGRTGELFF.

This clone was seen once. The chain has TRBV7-8 and TRBJ2-1, with 11 bases that match TRBD2. Germline CDR1 and CDR2: SGHVS and FQNEAQ. This CDR3 has 18 amino acids. Trimming took 5 bases from V and 2 from J; bases not matched to a gene: 11. The CDR3 protein is CASSLRLAGTSAYNEQFF. The CDR3 bases are TGTGCCAGCAGCCTCCGACTAGCGGGAACGTCTGCCTACAATGAGCAGTTCTTC.

The chain carries TRBV4-1 and TRBJ2-2, with D possibly being TRBD2 (5 bases). The CDR3 runs to 14 residues. Trimming stripped 4 bases from V and 7 bases from J, with 13 bases between. CDR1 and CDR2 from the germline V gene are MGHRA and YSYEKL. CDR3 sequence: CASSLWTPYGELFF. CDR3 nucleotide sequence: TGCGCCAGCAGCCTCTGGACTCCATACGGGGAGCTGTTTTTT.

V usage is TRBV5-4 and J usage is TRBJ2-7, with 9 bases aligning to TRBD2. J lost 0 bases, V lost 6 bases, and 4 bases had no gene match. The CDR3 runs 14 residues. Germline V CDR1 and CDR2: SGHNT, YYREEE (reference sequence). The CDR3 region has the DNA TGTGCCAGCACCCATAGCGGGAGCTCCTACGAGCAGTACTTC. Protein product: CASTHSGSSYEQYF.

This chain links TRBV4-1 with TRBJ1-6; no clear D gene. CDR3 length: 15 amino acids. Trimming cost V 3 bases and J 7 bases, with 13 bases left between them. The V gene's germline CDR1 is MGHRA and CDR2 YSYEKL. This CDR3 is CASSQVREENSPLHF. CDR3 coding DNA: TGCGCCAGCAGCCAGGTACGGGAAGAGAATTCACCCCTCCACTTT.

This clone occurred a few times. This sequence joins TRBV6-5 and TRBJ2-6; unclear D gene. V shed 9 bases and J shed 1 base, with 10 bases lying between them. This CDR3 region has 14 residues. Germline loops: CDR1 MNHEY, CDR2 SVGAGI. CDR3 nucleotides: TGTGCCAGTGTTTCCGCTTCTGGGGCCAACGTCCTGACTTTC. The encoded protein is CASVSASGANVLTF.

The gene calls are TRBV28 and TRBJ1-4, with a weak D call TRBD1 (6 bases). The V gene's germline CDR1 is MDHEN and CDR2 SYDVKM. Trimming left V 6 bases short and J 1 base short, with 9 bases between. The CDR3 contains 14 residues. In DNA form, the CDR3 reads TGTGCCAGCAGATACAGGGAAACTAATGAAAAACTGTTTTTT. Encoded protein: CASRYRETNEKLFF.

The genes are TRBV2 and TRBJ1-2; 8 nucleotides match TRBD1. The CDR3 spans 15 residues. V shed 6 bases, J shed 2 bases, and the junction held 8 bases outside the gene matches. Germline V gives CDR1 SNHLY, CDR2 FYNNEI. CDR3 in DNA: TGTGCCAGCAGGGAAACCGGGACAGGAAACTATGGCTACACCTTC. Translated: CASRETGTGNYGYTF.

V gene TRBV2 combines with J gene TRBJ2-5; 8 bases map to TRBD2. CDR1 is SNHLY, CDR2 FYNNEI, per germline. The J segment lost 2 bases and the V segment lost 7 bases, leaving 9 bases of the junction unmatched. The CDR3 runs to 15 residues. CDR3 protein: CASKGKRGRQETQYF. CDR3 nucleotide sequence: TGTGCCAGCAAGGGGAAGCGGGGGAGGCAAGAGACCCAGTACTTC.